This entry features one TCR beta chain sequence. The record originates from a study of response to subunit inactivated influenza vaccine. One entry per CDR3 protein, called by TCRdb with MiXCR from the RT-PCR reads. Of a few hundred thousand distinct CDR3 sequences in the sample, approximately 20% were seen once. This CDR3 is 13 amino acids long. The germline gives CDR1 MNHNY, CDR2 SVGAGI (reference sequence). V dropped 7 bases and J dropped 5; count of bases not matched to a gene: 2. The chain recombines TRBV6-6 with TRBJ1-5; 10 nucleotides match TRBD1. The clonotype was recovered from a man aged 50 to 69 who received an inactivated influenza vaccine. Sequencing used PBMCs from blood, obtained about 20 months after vaccination. CDR3 sequence: CASNDRGHQPQHF. Written as DNA, the CDR3 is TGTGCCAGCAATGACAGGGGGCATCAGCCCCAGCATTTT.